Below are 18 T cell receptor beta chains sequenced from a single sample in a study of OX40 agonist ivuxolimab in advanced cancers. The table came from immunoSEQ multiplex PCR; TCRdb's copy has only in-frame clones and leaves some out. The sample consists of around 30,000 clones, 90% of them appearing once. Here the sequenced sample was CD4+ or CD8+ T cells sorted from blood, taken in a trial of the OX40 agonist ivuxolimab. Receptors originate from an adult with an advanced solid tumor such as melanoma, head and neck, liver or kidney cancer.

The chain couples TRBV10-3 to TRBJ2-1, with 10 bases fitting TRBD2. The junction had 5 bases not matched to a gene; V was cut back by 5 bases and J by 7 bases. Germline V gene sequence: CDR1 ENHRY, CDR2 SYGVKD. The CDR3 runs 14 residues. CDR3 DNA: TGTGCCATCAGTCTAGCGGGAGATTTAAATGAGCAGTTCTTC. This sequence encodes CAISLAGDLNEQFF.

This rearrangement joins TRBV29-1 to TRBJ2-3, with D possibly TRBD2 on 7 matching bases. The V and J ends lost 1 base and 3 bases respectively, with 26 bases between them. CDR1 is SQVTM and CDR2 is ANQGSEA in the germline V gene. The CDR3 sequence is 19 residues long. The CDR3 spells CSVEGTSAEGGLRTDTQYF. CDR3 nucleotides: TGCAGCGTTGAAGGGACTAGTGCTGAAGGGGGGTTAAGGACAGATACGCAGTATTTT.

This CDR3 is CASSLEDRANTEAFF. CDR3 bases: TGTGCCAGCTCCTTAGAGGACAGGGCCAACACTGAAGCTTTCTTT. The gene calls are TRBV18 and TRBJ1-1, with 8 nucleotides matching TRBD1. The V and J ends lost 6 bases and 2 bases, in that order; junction bases with no gene match: 8. The CDR3 has 15 residues. Germline V lookup: CDR1 KGHSH, CDR2 LQKENI.

The rearrangement links TRBV6-6 to TRBJ2-5; D tentatively fits TRBD1 or TRBD2 (5 bases each). Germline V lookup: CDR1 MNHNY, CDR2 SVGAGI (reference sequence). The CDR3 totals 13 residues. Trimming removed 6 bases from V and 1 base from J, with 9 bases in between. The CDR3 sequence: CASSPGTQETQYF. CDR3 DNA sequence: TGTGCCAGCAGCCCCGGGACCCAAGAGACCCAGTACTTC.

This clone was picked up one time. The chain joins TRBV19 to TRBJ1-6, with D uncertain. The germline gives CDR1 LNHDA, CDR2 SQIVND (reference sequence). The CDR3 is made up of 16 amino acids. V was cut by 4 bases and J by 7 bases, with 17 bases left in between. CDR3 nucleotide sequence: TGTGCCAGTAGTAACATTGCGGACCTGATCAATTCACCCCTCCACTTT. Amino acids: CASSNIADLINSPLHF.

The chain joins TRBV10-3 to TRBJ2-5; no clear D gene. V was clipped by 2 bases and J by 1 base, with 5 bases between them. Germline CDR1 is ENHRY and CDR2 is SYGVKD. CDR3 length equals 13 residues. The CDR3 DNA is TGTGCCATCAGTGAGGAGATCCAAGAGACCCAGTACTTC. Encoded protein: CAISEEIQETQYF.

This rearrangement joins TRBV11-2 to TRBJ2-7, with 11 bases that match TRBD1. Germline loops: CDR1 SGHAT, CDR2 FQNNGV. Trimming cost V 5 bases and J 3 bases; bases outside gene matches: 3. The CDR3 loop spans 14 amino acids. In DNA, the CDR3 is TGTGCCAGCAGCGCCGGGACAGGGGGCTACGAGCAGTACTTC. Encoded protein: CASSAGTGGYEQYF.

The gene calls are TRBV6-6 and TRBJ2-3; D uncertain. With 5 bases removed from V and 2 bases from J, the gap between germline ends came to 8 bases. CDR1 and CDR2 (germline): MNHNY, SVGAGI (reference sequence). The CDR3 covers 13 residues. CDR3 amino acids: CASSARTTDTQYF. The CDR3 nucleotides are TGTGCCAGCAGTGCCCGGACCACAGATACGCAGTATTTT.

CDR3 amino acids: CASSLSAGVAYNEQFF. In DNA, the CDR3 is TGTGCCAGCAGTTTATCGGCGGGAGTGGCTTACAATGAGCAGTTCTTC. The chain employs TRBV27 and TRBJ2-1; 7 bases agree with TRBD2. The trim removed 0 bases at V and 4 bases at J, leaving 6 bases unmatched. The CDR3 consists of 16 residues. Germline loops: CDR1 MNHEY, CDR2 SMNVEV (reference sequence).

This clone is termed medium-sized. V gene TRBV5-4 combines with J gene TRBJ2-5; 11 bases are a match to TRBD2. The CDR3 runs to 15 residues. CDR1 is SGHNT and CDR2 is YYREEE in the germline V gene (reference sequence). The V segment lost 1 base and the J segment 3 bases; nucleotides outside the gene matches: 2. The CDR3 DNA reads TGTGCCAGCAGCTTGCCGGGACTAGCGGAAGAGACCCAGTACTTC. Its translation: CASSLPGLAEETQYF.

The CDR3 spells CASRSLTETQYF. The CDR3 DNA reads as TGTGCCAGCAGATCACTCACGGAGACCCAGTACTTC. The rearrangement joins TRBV6-5 to TRBJ2-5; D call uncertain. The CDR3 contains 12 residues. CDR1 is MNHEY, CDR2 SVGAGI, per germline. Trimming removed 6 bases from V and 5 bases from J, with 10 bases in between.

The chain employs TRBV11-3 and TRBJ1-4; 8 nucleotides match TRBD1. Germline loops: CDR1 SGHNT, CDR2 YENEEA. The CDR3 has 17 residues. V trimming: 4 bases; J trimming: 0 bases; junction bases outside the gene matches: 7. The CDR3 protein is CASSSGQVMTTNEKLFF. CDR3 nucleotides: TGTGCCAGCAGCTCGGGACAGGTGATGACAACTAATGAAAAACTGTTTTTT. Variable domain in full (rest from reference TRBV11-3 and TRBJ1-4): EAGVVQSPRYKIIEKKQPVAFWCNPISGHNTLYWYLQNLGQGPELLIRYENEEAVDDSQLPKDRFSAERLKGVDSTLKIQPAELGDSAVYLCASSSGQVMTTNEKLFFGSGTQLSVL.

The chain combines TRBV29-1 with TRBJ2-7; either TRBD1 or TRBD2 may supply D (6 bases each). V was clipped by 6 bases and J by 1 base, with 13 bases between them. The V gene's germline CDR1 is SQVTM and CDR2 ANQGSEA. The CDR3 covers 13 residues. The CDR3 here is CSVAGGGSYEQYF. The DNA for the CDR3 is TGCAGCGTAGCCGGAGGGGGGTCCTACGAGCAGTACTTC.

This chain uses TRBV9 with TRBJ2-7; 10 nucleotides match TRBD1. From germline, CDR1 is SGDLS and CDR2 YYNGEE. This CDR3 spans 18 amino acids. With V trimmed by 3 bases and J by 0 bases, 12 bases remained unmatched. The CDR3 loop is CASSAGTGVGLSSYEQYF. CDR3 DNA sequence: TGTGCCAGCAGCGCCGGGACAGGGGTCGGTTTGAGCTCCTACGAGCAGTACTTC.

The chain carries TRBV7-9 and TRBJ2-7; tentatively, D is TRBD1 (6 bases). The germline CDR1 and CDR2 sequences are SEHNR and FQNEAQ (reference sequence). V lost 5 bases, J lost 4 bases, and 12 bases lay in between. This CDR3 contains 13 residues. CDR3 sequence: CASSLNQGYEQYF. The CDR3, as DNA: TGTGCCAGCAGCCTAAATCAGGGGTACGAGCAGTACTTC. The whole variable domain, remainder taken from reference TRBV7-9 and TRBJ2-7, is DTGVSQNPRHKITKRGQNVTFRCDPISEHNRLYWYRQTLGQGPEFLTYFQNEAQLEKSRLLSDRFSAERPKGSFSTLEIQRTEQGDSAMYLCASSLNQGYEQYFGPGTRLTVT.

This clone was counted only a few times. Other DNA sequences in this specimen translate into the identical CDR3. This chain uses TRBV20-1 with TRBJ2-7; 9 bases match TRBD1. This CDR3 spans 11 amino acids. Germline values: CDR1 DFQATT, CDR2 SNEGSKA (reference sequence). V dropped 3 bases and J dropped 7; count of bases not matched to a gene: 1. The CDR3 loop is CSARTGGEQYF. CDR3 DNA sequence: TGCAGTGCTAGGACAGGGGGGGAGCAGTACTTC.

The chain uses TRBV9 and TRBJ2-7; 8 bases match TRBD1. The V and J ends lost 4 bases and 0 bases, in that order; junction bases with no gene match: 9. This CDR3 has 16 amino acids. The germline gives CDR1 SGDLS, CDR2 YYNGEE. CDR3 DNA: TGTGCCAGCAGCCCATGGGACAGGCGTAGCTCCTACGAGCAGTACTTC. Encoded protein: CASSPWDRRSSYEQYF.

The rearrangement links TRBV5-6 to TRBJ2-5; TRBD2 agrees at 7 bases. Matching the DNA end better, TRBJ2-7 makes the J call doubtful. Germline-derived CDR1 and CDR2 are SGHDT and YYEEEE. The CDR3 has 15 residues. The CDR3 reads CASSERDRGSYEQYF. CDR3 DNA: TGTGCCAGCAGCGAGCGGGACCGCGGCTCCTACGAGCAGTACTTC.